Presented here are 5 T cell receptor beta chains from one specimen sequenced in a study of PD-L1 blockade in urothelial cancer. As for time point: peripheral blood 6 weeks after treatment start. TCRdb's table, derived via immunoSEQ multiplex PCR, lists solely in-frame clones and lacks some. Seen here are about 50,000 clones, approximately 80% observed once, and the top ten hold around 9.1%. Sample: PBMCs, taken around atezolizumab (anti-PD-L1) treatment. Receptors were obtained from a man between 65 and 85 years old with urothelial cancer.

The CDR3 nucleotides read TGCAGCGTTGACAGGGGAACCTACAATGAGCAGTTCTTC. This codes for CSVDRGTYNEQFF. The chain is built from TRBV29-1 and TRBJ2-1; tentative D call: TRBD1 (6 bases). CDR1 is SQVTM, CDR2 ANQGSEA, per germline. Trimming cost V 3 bases and J 2 bases, with 8 bases left between them. This CDR3 has 13 amino acids.

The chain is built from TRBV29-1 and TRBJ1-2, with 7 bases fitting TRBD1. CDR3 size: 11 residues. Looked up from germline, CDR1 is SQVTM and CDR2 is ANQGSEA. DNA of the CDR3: TGCAACGGACAGGATTCCGATGGCTACACCTTC. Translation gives CNGQDSDGYTF.

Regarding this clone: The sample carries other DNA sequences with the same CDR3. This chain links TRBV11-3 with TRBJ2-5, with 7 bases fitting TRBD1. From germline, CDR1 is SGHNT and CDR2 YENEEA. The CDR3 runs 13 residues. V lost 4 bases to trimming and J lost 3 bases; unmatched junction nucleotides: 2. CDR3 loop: CASSSGQEETQYF. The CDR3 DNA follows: TGTGCCAGCAGCTCCGGACAGGAAGAGACCCAGTACTTC.

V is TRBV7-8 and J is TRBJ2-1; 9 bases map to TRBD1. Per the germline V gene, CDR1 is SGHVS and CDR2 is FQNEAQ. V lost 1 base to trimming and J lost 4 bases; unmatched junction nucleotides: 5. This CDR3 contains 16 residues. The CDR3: CASSLVGGQGYNEQFF. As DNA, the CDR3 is TGTGCCAGCAGCTTAGTAGGCGGACAGGGGTACAATGAGCAGTTCTTC.

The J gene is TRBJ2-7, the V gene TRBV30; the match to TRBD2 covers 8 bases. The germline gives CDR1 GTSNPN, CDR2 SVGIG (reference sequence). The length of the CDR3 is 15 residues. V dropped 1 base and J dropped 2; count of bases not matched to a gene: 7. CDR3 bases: TGTGCCTGGAGTGCCTCCTCGGGACTAGCCTACGAGCAGTACTTC. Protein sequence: CAWSASSGLAYEQYF.